Listed below are T cell receptor beta chains from one sample, sequenced in a study of shared clonotypes between healthy human individuals. Sequenced by immunoSEQ multiplex PCR; TCRdb stores in-frame clones only, minus some. The sample lists over 2,000,000 clones, around 95% seen once, with approximately 1.6% in the top ten. The specimen sequenced was naive CD8+ T cells from PBMCs. These receptor sequences come from a man younger than 35 in good health. Some clones in this sample may be carry-over from other donors' samples. Each CDR3 is given with its conserved first and last residue. D genes are given only for firm matches. Part of the rows lack a size; the others show once, few, many or a class for expanded clones.

size | D | J | V | DNA | CDR3
once | NA | TRBJ2-7 | TRBV7-9 | TGTGCCAGCAGCTCTAGGGGCCAGGGCTACGAGCAGTACTTC | CASSSRGQGYEQYF
few | NA | TRBJ2-1 | TRBV7-9 | TGTGCCAGCAGCTTAGCCCACGATGAGCAGTTCTTC | CASSLAHDEQFF
NA | NA | TRBJ2-7 | TRBV30 | TGTGCCTGGACGGGTGACAGTCAGTTACAGTACTTC | CAWTGDSQLQYF
once | TRBD2 | TRBJ2-3 | TRBV7-6 | TGTGCCAGCAGCTTAAGCGGGAGGGGTAGCACAGATACGCAGTATTTT | CASSLSGRGSTDTQYF
NA | TRBD2 | TRBJ2-1 | TRBV7-2 | TGTGCCAGCAGCTTAGTTCAAAGGGAGGGCCCCGGGTACAATGAGCAGTTCTTC | CASSLVQREGPGYNEQFF
NA | NA | TRBJ1-4 | TRBV5-5 | TGTGCCAGCAGCTTAGTACGAGCAGGGGCATATAATGAAAAACTGTTTTTT | CASSLVRAGAYNEKLFF
NA | NA | TRBJ2-1 | TRBV27 | TGTGCCAGCAGTTTAAGGGGAGGCTACAATGAGCAGTTCTTC | CASSLRGGYNEQFF
once | NA | TRBJ2-7 | TRBV6-5 | TGTGCCAGCAGCCCGAACTGGGGGGCGGCCTACGAGCAGTACTTC | CASSPNWGAAYEQYF
once | NA | TRBJ2-7 | TRBV5-6 | TGTGCCAGCAGCCATTCTATCTCCTACGAGCAGTACTTC | CASSHSISYEQYF
NA | NA | TRBJ2-3 | TRBV7-3 | TGTGCCAGCAGCCTCGGGACGGCTAGCACAGATACGCAGTATTTT | CASSLGTASTDTQYF
NA | TRBD2 | TRBJ2-5 | TRBV9 | TGTGCCAGCAGCGTAGCGAGCGGGAGAGGAGAGACCCAGTACTTC | CASSVASGRGETQYF